This passage covers 26 T cell receptor beta chains from one sample sequenced in a study of blood T cell repertoires in COVID-19. TCRdb's table, derived via immunoSEQ multiplex PCR, lists solely in-frame clones and lacks some. The sample records 45,000 to 60,000 clones, approximately 84% being singletons. Material for sequencing was peripheral blood. The receptors come from an elderly man with COVID-19, enrolled during active disease.

The CDR3 coding sequence is TGTGCCAGCAGCACCATGGACAGGGACCACGAGCAGTACTTC. It yields the protein CASSTMDRDHEQYF. The chain combines TRBV9 with TRBJ2-7, with 8 bases aligning to TRBD1. This CDR3 has 14 amino acids. The junction had 8 bases not matched to a gene; V was cut back by 4 bases and J by 5 bases. Germline V gene sequence: CDR1 SGDLS, CDR2 YYNGEE. The whole variable domain, remainder taken from reference TRBV9 and TRBJ2-7, is DSGVTQTPKHLITATGQRVTLRCSPRSGDLSVYWYQQSLDQGLQFLIQYYNGEERAKGNILERFSAQQFPDLHSELNLSSLELGDSALYFCASSTMDRDHEQYFGPGTRLTVT.

This chain uses TRBV21-1 with TRBJ2-1; TRBD2, as called in the table, went unchecked against the DNA. TRBV21-1 is a documented pseudogene. This CDR3 region has 20 residues. The CDR3 loop is CASSIPGQGRTSGRINEQFF. The CDR3 DNA reads as TGTGCCAGCAGCATACCGGGACAGGGTAGGACTAGCGGGAGGATCAATGAGCAGTTCTTC.

The chain has TRBV18 and TRBJ1-4; D not certain. V was cut by 3 bases and J by 7 bases, with 21 bases left in between. Germline V lookup: CDR1 KGHSH, CDR2 LQKENI. The CDR3 runs to 17 residues. CDR3 nucleotides: TGTGCCAGCTCACCTACCCAGGCGGGTCTAGGGAGTGAAAAACTGTTTTTT. This gives the protein CASSPTQAGLGSEKLFF.

The chain recombines TRBV2 with TRBJ2-5; TRBD2 matches at 12 bases. The CDR3 runs to 17 residues. Trimming cost V 4 bases and J 4 bases; bases outside gene matches: 10. The germline gives CDR1 SNHLY, CDR2 FYNNEI. The CDR3 protein is CASSVWLAGGPGETQYF. The CDR3 DNA follows: TGTGCCAGCAGTGTTTGGCTAGCGGGGGGGCCGGGAGAGACCCAGTACTTC.

The rearrangement uses TRBV5-6 and TRBJ2-7, with D perhaps TRBD2 (6 bases). The CDR3 is 14 amino acids. Germline values: CDR1 SGHDT, CDR2 YYEEEE. The ends were cut back, 4 bases at V and 2 bases at J, with 13 bases in the middle. CDR3 residues: CASSPGRGAYEQYV. The CDR3 DNA follows: TGTGCCAGCAGCCCGGGGCGGGGAGCCTACGAGCAGTACGTC.

The V call is TRBV9, the J call TRBJ2-3, with 7 bases fitting TRBD2. V lost 4 bases, J lost 5 bases, and 10 bases stayed unmatched. CDR3 length equals 15 residues. Germline CDR1 and CDR2: SGDLS and YYNGEE. The DNA for the CDR3 is TGTGCCAGCAGCCCCCGCGGCGGGGAGGGAGATACGCAGTATTTT. It yields the protein CASSPRGGEGDTQYF.

The genes are TRBV18 and TRBJ1-5; 12 bases are a match to TRBD1. Trimming removed 5 bases from V and 2 bases from J; junction bases left unmatched: 4. Per the germline V gene, CDR1 is KGHSH and CDR2 is LQKENI. This CDR3 has 16 amino acids. The DNA of the CDR3 is TGTGCCAGCTCATCCCGGGACAGGGGGCGCAATCAGCCCCAGCATTTT. The encoded protein is CASSSRDRGRNQPQHF.

This chain joins TRBV6-2 or TRBV6-3 and TRBJ1-6; 10 bases agree with TRBD1. V was pared by 5 bases and J by 9 bases, with 7 bases of the junction left unmatched. The CDR3 totals 15 residues. Germline V gene sequence: CDR1 MNHEY, CDR2 SVGEGT. CDR3 loop: CASSPLGQGTSPLHF. As DNA, the CDR3 is TGTGCCAGCAGTCCACTGGGACAGGGGACTTCACCCCTCCACTTT.

This clone was seen just once. The chain is built from TRBV19 and TRBJ2-7, with 7 bases aligning to TRBD1. Germline CDR1 LNHDA, CDR2 SQIVND (reference sequence). The CDR3 length is 14 residues. J gave up 2 bases and V 5 bases, and 6 bases lay outside the gene matches. This CDR3 reads CASSLGQSPYEQYV. The CDR3 nucleotides are TGTGCCAGTAGTTTGGGACAGAGCCCCTACGAGCAGTACGTC.

The CDR3 loop reads CASSYVIAGINEQFF. The CDR3 region has the DNA TGTGCCAGCAGTTACGTGATAGCGGGAATCAATGAGCAGTTCTTC. The genes are TRBV6-5 and TRBJ2-1, with 8 bases fitting TRBD2. Germline V gene data show CDR1 as MNHEY and CDR2 as SVGAGI. CDR3 length: 15 amino acids. V shed 2 bases, J shed 6 bases, and the junction held 6 bases outside the gene matches.

The genes are TRBV28 and TRBJ1-2; the match to TRBD1 covers 8 bases. The CDR3 totals 17 residues. With 1 base clipped from V and 7 bases from J, the junction kept 14 bases outside the gene matches. Germline V CDR1 and CDR2: MDHEN, SYDVKM. Written as DNA, the CDR3 is TGTGCCAGCAGTTTATACGATAAGACAGGGGCGGTACGTGGCTACACCTTC. Amino acids: CASSLYDKTGAVRGYTF.

V gene TRBV10-3 combines with J gene TRBJ1-2, with 7 positions matching TRBD1. CDR1 and CDR2 (germline): ENHRY, SYGVKD. J was trimmed by 3 bases and V by 2 bases; bases with no gene match: 0. The CDR3 contains 13 residues. CDR3 region: CAISEDRDYGYTF. The DNA of the CDR3 is TGTGCCATCAGTGAGGACAGGGACTATGGCTACACCTTC.

The chain recombines TRBV7-9 with TRBJ2-1; 9 positions match TRBD1. The ends lost 5 bases at V and 4 bases at J; junction bases unmatched: 9. Germline V CDR1 and CDR2: SEHNR, FQNEAQ (reference sequence). This CDR3 region has 16 residues. The CDR3 region has the DNA TGTGCCAGCAGCGAAACCGGGACAGGGAATTACAATGAGCAGTTCTTC. Amino acids: CASSETGTGNYNEQFF.

The chain is built from TRBV11-2 and TRBJ2-3; tentative D call: TRBD1 (6 bases). V gave up 5 bases and J gave up 2 bases, with 8 bases separating them. This CDR3 comprises 13 residues. Germline-derived CDR1 and CDR2 are SGHAT and FQNNGV. The CDR3 loop reads CASSQGTTDTQYF. The CDR3 DNA reads TGTGCCAGCAGCCAGGGGACCACAGATACGCAGTATTTT.

The chain couples TRBV7-8 to TRBJ2-7; D is possibly TRBD1 (5 bases). The CDR3 runs 13 residues. V lost 1 base and J 8 bases, leaving 12 bases between the germline ends. Looked up from germline, CDR1 is SGHVS and CDR2 is FQNEAQ. The CDR3 protein is CASSLGGGTQQYV. The CDR3 bases are TGTGCCAGCAGCTTAGGGGGCGGAACCCAGCAGTACGTC.

V usage is TRBV3-1 (or the pseudogene TRBV3-2) and J usage is TRBJ2-3; a weak D match, TRBD2 (5 bases). This CDR3 is built from 13 residues. The V and J ends lost 2 bases and 5 bases respectively, with 8 bases between them. Germline values: CDR1 LGHDT, CDR2 YNNKEL (reference sequence). Here the CDR3 reads CASSQSAGDTQYF. The DNA for the CDR3 is TGTGCCAGCAGCCAATCTGCGGGAGATACGCAGTATTTT.

CDR3 loop: CASSANLNTEAFF. The CDR3 DNA follows: TGTGCCAGCAGCGCCAACTTGAACACTGAAGCTTTCTTT. The rearrangement joins TRBV14 to TRBJ1-1, with D unclear. V gave up 5 bases and J gave up 0 bases, with 7 bases separating them. This CDR3 spans 13 amino acids. Germline V gene data show CDR1 as SGHDN and CDR2 as FVKESK.

This rearrangement joins TRBV27 to TRBJ2-3, with TRBD1 matching 8 bases. The CDR3 has 13 residues. V was pared by 7 bases and J by 4 bases, with 4 bases of the junction left unmatched. Looked up from germline, CDR1 is MNHEY and CDR2 is SMNVEV (reference sequence). DNA for the CDR3: TGTGCCAGCAATGACAGGGGCCCAGATACGCAGTATTTT. It is translated as CASNDRGPDTQYF.

The chain links TRBV5-1 to TRBJ2-3; 8 nucleotides line up with TRBD2. Germline assignment: CDR1 SGHRS and CDR2 YFSETQ. J gave up 6 bases and V 0 bases, and 6 bases lay outside the gene matches. The CDR3 is 15 residues long. The CDR3 sequence: CASSLDSGGTDTQYF. As DNA, the CDR3 is TGCGCCAGCAGCTTGGATTCGGGAGGGACCGATACGCAGTATTTT.

The chain has TRBV3-1 (or the pseudogene TRBV3-2) and TRBJ1-1, with D possibly being TRBD1 (5 bases). Germline-derived CDR1 and CDR2 are LGHDT and YNNKEL (reference sequence). The germline V and J ends were trimmed by 4 bases and 3 bases, with 6 bases remaining between them. The CDR3 is 12 residues long. This chain's CDR3 is CASSRGDTEAFF. CDR3 nucleotide sequence: TGTGCCAGCAGCCGGGGGGACACTGAAGCTTTCTTT.

The chain employs TRBV23-1 and TRBJ1-1, with D uncertain. TRBV23-1 is identified as an open reading frame with a role that is uncertain. Trimming stripped 7 bases from V and 5 bases from J, with 11 bases between. The CDR3 has 12 residues. The CDR3 nucleotides read TGCGCCAGCACGGGGATACCAACTGAAGCTTTCTTT. Protein: CASTGIPTEAFF.

This rearrangement joins TRBV5-5 to TRBJ1-5; D remains unclear. The CDR3 loop spans 15 amino acids. Germline V lookup: CDR1 SGHKS, CDR2 YYEKEE (reference sequence). The V end lost 0 bases, the J end lost 4 bases, and 11 bases lay between the germline ends. CDR3 in amino acids: CASSLGADLNQPQHF. CDR3 coding DNA: TGTGCCAGCAGCTTGGGTGCAGATCTTAATCAGCCCCAGCATTTT.

This clone is a singleton in its sample. The V gene is TRBV2, the J gene TRBJ2-6; maybe TRBD2 (7 bases). This CDR3 is built from 20 residues. V was shortened by 2 bases and J by 0 bases, with 20 bases between the two germline ends. The germline V gene has CDR1 SNHLY and CDR2 FYNNEI. Written as DNA, the CDR3 is TGTGCCAGCAGTGAAATGCGGGGGCGAGTTACCCACTCTGGGGCCAACGTCCTGACTTTC. This translates into CASSEMRGRVTHSGANVLTF.

The chain combines TRBV29-1 with TRBJ1-1; 7 bases agree with TRBD1. CDR3 length equals 13 residues. V lost 5 bases and J lost 4; bases outside the gene matches: 7. Germline loops: CDR1 SQVTM, CDR2 ANQGSEA. CDR3 amino acids: CSVLDRAGTEAFF. The CDR3, as DNA: TGCAGCGTTCTAGACAGGGCTGGCACTGAAGCTTTCTTT. Full variable domain (remainder filled in from reference TRBV29-1 and TRBJ1-1): SAVISQKPSRDICQRGTSLTIQCQVDSQVTMMFWYRQQPGQSLTLIATANQGSEATYESGFVIDKFPISRPNLTFSTLTVSNMSPEDSSIYLCSVLDRAGTEAFFGQGTRLTVV.

V usage is TRBV7-6 and J usage is TRBJ2-2, with TRBD1 identical over 7 bases. Germline CDR1 is SGHVS and CDR2 is FNYEAQ. This CDR3 has 17 residues. Germline trimming cut 5 bases from V and 2 bases from J; bases unmatched to any gene: 11. CDR3 residues: CASSRSGGSLNTGELFF. The DNA for the CDR3 is TGTGCCAGCAGCCGATCAGGGGGATCCTTAAACACCGGGGAGCTGTTTTTT.

This clone was observed once. The chain joins TRBV21-1 to TRBJ1-2; the table's D call, TRBD1, was not checked against the DNA. TRBV21-1 is labeled a pseudogene. CDR3 length: 17 amino acids. The CDR3 here is CASSKKKGKGLDYGYTF. DNA for the CDR3: TGTGCCAGCAGCAAAAAAAAGGGGAAGGGGTTAGACTATGGCTACACCTTC.